The clone carrying this T cell receptor (beta chain) occurred once. Its specificity is unknown. Sequencing used immunoSEQ version 4 in survey mode. This table comes from immunoSEQ multiplex PCR, and its TCRdb copy is limited to in-frame clones, with some not included. In the table there are 35,000 or so clones, more than 75% of which are singletons. There are 16 residues in the CDR3. V dropped 1 base and J dropped 7; count of bases not matched to a gene: 5. Germline V gene lookup returns CDR1 LGHDT and CDR2 YNNKEL (reference sequence). The stimulus was an HIV-1 Gag 15-mer peptide pool, 0.95 to 1 ug/peptide/mL. Sorted nonresponding memory CD4+ T cells were CD40L-negative, CD69-negative, CD45RO-high. Suppressive ART was started during chronic HIV-1 infection in these adults. Stimulated PBMCs had first been depleted of CD8+ T cells. This sample was taken from a study of persistence of HIV-infected CD4 T cells.

The TCR originated in an adult with HIV. The donor label of this sample is uncertain. The sample was cultured CD4+ T cells from PBMCs, taken from a patient who received antiretroviral therapy. The chain recombines TRBV3-1 (or the pseudogene TRBV3-2) with TRBJ1-6, with 9 bases fitting TRBD1. The CDR3 nucleotides are TGTGCCAGCAGCCAAGCCGACACAGGGGGCAATTCACCCCTCCACTTT. Encoded protein: CASSQADTGGNSPLHF.